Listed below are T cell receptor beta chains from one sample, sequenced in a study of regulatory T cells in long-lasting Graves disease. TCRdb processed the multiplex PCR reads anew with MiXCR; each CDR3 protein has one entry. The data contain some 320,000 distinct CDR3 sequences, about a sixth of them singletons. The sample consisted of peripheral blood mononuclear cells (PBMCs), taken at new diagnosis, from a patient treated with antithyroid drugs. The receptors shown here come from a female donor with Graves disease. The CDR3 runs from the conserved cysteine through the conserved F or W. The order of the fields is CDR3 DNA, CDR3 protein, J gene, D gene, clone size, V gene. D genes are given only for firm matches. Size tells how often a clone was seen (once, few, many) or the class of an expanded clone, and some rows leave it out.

TGTGCCAGCTCACGGACCCAGGGGGAAGATACGCAGTATTTT | CASSRTQGEDTQYF | TRBJ2-3 | TRBD1 | many | TRBV18
TGTGCCAGCAGTCCCCGCGGACAGACATTCTATGGCTACACCTTC | CASSPRGQTFYGYTF | TRBJ1-2 | NA | few | TRBV6-1
TGTGCCAGTAGTATAGGTGGGACTAGCGGACCCTACGAGCAGTACTTC | CASSIGGTSGPYEQYF | TRBJ2-7 | TRBD2 | many | TRBV19
TGCAGTGCTACCCGGGACAGGGTTGGCGGGGAGCTGTTTTTT | CSATRDRVGGELFF | TRBJ2-2 | TRBD1 | NA | TRBV20-1
TGTGCCAGCAGCCAAGAAGGGGGTGTAGGGGGGTACTCCTATAATTCACCCCTCCACTTT | CASSQEGGVGGYSYNSPLHF | TRBJ1-6 | NA | NA | TRBV4-2
TGCAGTGCCAGGGGGCTAGCGAGATCCGGGGAGCTGTTTTTT | CSARGLARSGELFF | TRBJ2-2 | TRBD1 | many | TRBV20-1
TGTGCCAGCAGCGTAGGGGGAAGCGGGAGGGGGGAGACCCAGTACTTC | CASSVGGSGRGETQYF | TRBJ2-5 | TRBD2 | few | TRBV9
TGTGCCAGCAGACCCGACAAGTTCCACAATCAGCCCCAGCATTTT | CASRPDKFHNQPQHF | TRBJ1-5 | NA | many | TRBV28
TGTGCCAGCAGCTTAGTGCCAGATAACACCGGGGAGCTGTTTTTT | CASSLVPDNTGELFF | TRBJ2-2 | NA | many | TRBV11-2
TGTGCCAGCAGTTTCACAAGGTCCGAAGAGGGTGGGACCCAGTACTTC | CASSFTRSEEGGTQYF | TRBJ2-5 | NA | many | TRBV6-5
TGTGCCAGCAGTTTGGGGACAGGGCAGCCCCAGCATTTT | CASSLGTGQPQHF | TRBJ1-5 | TRBD1 | few | TRBV12-3/TRBV12-4
TGTGCCAGCAGCCAAGACGCGGCAGCCTATCAGCCCCAGCATTTT | CASSQDAAAYQPQHF | TRBJ1-5 | NA | many | TRBV3-1
TGTGCCATCAGTGGGACTAGCGGGAGAGTCAACGAGCAGTACTTC | CAISGTSGRVNEQYF | TRBJ2-7 | TRBD2 | many | TRBV10-3
TGTGCCAGCAGCGGACAGGGGAAAGAAGCTTTCTTT | CASSGQGKEAFF | TRBJ1-1 | TRBD1 | NA | TRBV2
TGTGCCAGCAGTGGTCTTTCCCTAGCGGGAGGGTCGAGTGAGCAGTTCTTC | CASSGLSLAGGSSEQFF | TRBJ2-1 | TRBD2 | NA | TRBV28
TGTGCCACCAGTTCCAACTACGACATCACAGATACGCAGTATTTT | CATSSNYDITDTQYF | TRBJ2-3 | NA | many | TRBV24-1
TGTGCCTGGAAGCGAGAAAACATTCAGTACTTC | CAWKRENIQYF | TRBJ2-4 | NA | many | TRBV30